The source of this TCR beta chain is a study of response to subunit inactivated influenza vaccine (dated by TCRdb to 2017 to 2018). Study-wide context: Deep quantitative profiling of the T cell receptor repertoire was used in the study to follow responses to a trivalent subunit inactivated influenza vaccine. What the study reported, not specific to this receptor: According to the authors, only a limited number of new T cells may be recruited by each seasonal influenza vaccination.

This clonotype appeared a few times. The target of this receptor is not known. No base qualities exist here, and no much larger clone lies one base off it. Taken from the germline V gene, the CDR1 and CDR2 loops are SGHRS and YFSETQ. V trim: 0 bases; J trim: 4 bases; unmatched bases: 5. Including the terminal cysteine and phenylalanine, the CDR3 comprises 15 residues. Just CDR3 DNA is preserved here, 45 bases in frame from base 1. Receptors were amplified or captured by RT-PCR. TCRdb lists the instrument as Illumina HiSeq 2500. TCRdb applied fastp at Q25 and MiXCR to the public reads, then kept only in-frame beta chains. Every entry covers one CDR3 protein and lists the most common genes and DNA from its rows. The sample has roughly 620,000 distinct CDR3 sequences on record, about 11% of them singletons. The ten largest clones represent 11% of the sample. The sample was also reused in another study, on T cells expressing NK-cell markers. The second study's authors report: The TCR beta cDNA libraries were made using 5'RACE template switching, a step that added both a universal primer site and unique molecular identifiers. Three sorted T-cell subsets (CD3+CD56+NKG2C+, CD3+CD56+NKG2C- and CD3+CD56-NKG2C+) from fewer than 10 donors had their TCR beta-chain repertoires profiled. Among the eight sequenced donors, seven were HCMV-seropositive and one was HCMV-seronegative. To restrict sorting to alphabetaTCR-expressing T cells, an anti-gammadeltaTCR antibody was added in several experiments. For five or six donors, the dominant CD3+CD56+NKG2C+ clonotypes were among the top 10 CD8+ clonotypes and accounted for about 1.0-8% of CD8+ T cells. Those dominant clonotypes were again the most abundant among CD3+CD56-NKG2C+ cells in several donors, at about 28.3-65%. Whether the expanded NKG2C-expressing T cell clones were specific for HCMV antigens was left unclear. Randomly selected healthy volunteers, three men and five women, were used as the eight sequenced donors. To determine HCMV serostatus, a commercial ELISA kit was used to detect HCMV-specific IgG in serum. Ficoll density gradient centrifugation was used to isolate peripheral blood mononuclear cells from blood. Bulk peripheral blood T-cell repertoires were additionally sequenced from unsorted PBMC for about 6 donors. Priming for cDNA synthesis came from the TCR beta constant segment, and two successive PCR amplification steps followed. The libraries were sequenced on Illumina HiSeq 2000/2500, MiSeq or NextSeq, producing 2 x 150 bp reads. MIGEC was used to demultiplex reads and group the reads by UMI, and MiTCR was used to assemble and quantify clonotypes. To remove erroneous sequences, TCR cDNA sequences were retained only when supported by two or more reads. Downstream repertoire analysis used the tcR package, and clonotypes were matched across fractions by CDR3 nucleotide sequence plus V segment. Antigen specificity was annotated against VDJdb with VDJmatch, allowing one amino acid substitution in CDR3.

The receptor comes from a man aged 45-60 years who received an inactivated influenza vaccine. Donor details come from another sample of the same person, matched by shared clones. The chain couples TRBV5-1 to TRBJ1-1, and 8 junctional nucleotides match TRBD1. The sample was PBMCs from blood, taken on the day of vaccination. This receptor carries the CDR3 CASSLVGQGATEAFF. Here is the DNA: TGCGCCAGCAGCTTGGTAGGACAGGGCGCCACTGAAGCTTTCTTT.